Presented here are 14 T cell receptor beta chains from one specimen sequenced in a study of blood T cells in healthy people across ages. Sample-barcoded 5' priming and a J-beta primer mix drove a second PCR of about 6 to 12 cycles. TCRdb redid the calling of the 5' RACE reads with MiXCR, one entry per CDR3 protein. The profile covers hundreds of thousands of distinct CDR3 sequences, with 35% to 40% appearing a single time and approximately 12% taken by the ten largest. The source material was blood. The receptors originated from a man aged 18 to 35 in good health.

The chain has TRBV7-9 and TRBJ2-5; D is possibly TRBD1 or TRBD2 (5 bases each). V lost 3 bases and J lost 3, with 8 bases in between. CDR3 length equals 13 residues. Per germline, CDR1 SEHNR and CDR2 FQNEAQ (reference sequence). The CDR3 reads CASSFGTKETQYF. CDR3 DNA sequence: TGTGCCAGCAGCTTTGGGACCAAAGAGACCCAGTACTTC.

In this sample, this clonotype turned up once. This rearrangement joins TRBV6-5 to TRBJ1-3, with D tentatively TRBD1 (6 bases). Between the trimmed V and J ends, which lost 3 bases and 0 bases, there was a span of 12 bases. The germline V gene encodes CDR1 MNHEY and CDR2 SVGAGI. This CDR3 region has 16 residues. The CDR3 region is CASSYRGTTSGNTIYF. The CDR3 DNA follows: TGTGCCAGCAGTTATAGGGGGACAACCTCTGGAAACACCATATATTTT.

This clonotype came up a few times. The CDR3 reads CASTFPSTRKYEQYF. DNA of the CDR3: TGTGCCAGCACCTTTCCCTCGACCCGAAAATACGAGCAGTACTTC. The rearrangement uses TRBV7-6 and TRBJ2-7, with no clear D. There are 15 residues in the CDR3. Deletions cut 7 bases from V and 4 bases from J, with 20 bases between. The V gene's germline CDR1 is SGHVS and CDR2 FNYEAQ.

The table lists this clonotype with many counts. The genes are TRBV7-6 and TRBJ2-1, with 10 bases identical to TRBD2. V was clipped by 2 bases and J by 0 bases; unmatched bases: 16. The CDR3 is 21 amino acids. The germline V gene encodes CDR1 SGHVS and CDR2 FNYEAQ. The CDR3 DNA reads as TGTGCCAGCAGCTTATCACGGAGGGGTAGCGGGGGGCCTAGCTCCTACAATGAGCAGTTCTTC. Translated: CASSLSRRGSGGPSSYNEQFF.

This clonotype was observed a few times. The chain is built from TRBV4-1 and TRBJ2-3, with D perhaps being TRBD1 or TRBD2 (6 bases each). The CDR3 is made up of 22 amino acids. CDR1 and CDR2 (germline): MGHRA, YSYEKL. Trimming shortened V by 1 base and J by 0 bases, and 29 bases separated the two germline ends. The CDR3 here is CASSQVPLLRLGGIASTDTQYF. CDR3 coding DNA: TGCGCCAGCAGCCAAGTCCCCCTACTCAGGCTAGGGGGGATAGCTAGCACAGATACGCAGTATTTT.

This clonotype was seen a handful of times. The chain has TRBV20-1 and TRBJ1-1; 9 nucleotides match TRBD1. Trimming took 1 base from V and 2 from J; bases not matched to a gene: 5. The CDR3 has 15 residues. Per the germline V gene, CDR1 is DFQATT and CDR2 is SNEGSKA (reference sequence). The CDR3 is CSARGGTGPNTEAFF. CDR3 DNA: TGCAGTGCTAGAGGGGGGACAGGGCCCAACACTGAAGCTTTCTTT.

CDR3 DNA: TGTGCCTCGGAAGTGAGCGCGAGTAACACTGAAGCTTTCTTT. Translating gives CASEVSASNTEAFF. The chain uses TRBV5-6 and TRBJ1-1; no clear D gene. V lost 10 bases to trimming and J lost 2 bases, with 18 bases between them. The CDR3 loop spans 14 amino acids. Germline lookup yields CDR1 SGHDT and CDR2 YYEEEE.

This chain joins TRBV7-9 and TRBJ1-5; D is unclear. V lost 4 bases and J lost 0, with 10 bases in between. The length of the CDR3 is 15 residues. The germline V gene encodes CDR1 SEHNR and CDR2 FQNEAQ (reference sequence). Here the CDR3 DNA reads TGTGCCAGCAGCTGTGGAACAGATAGCAATCAGCCCCAGCATTTT. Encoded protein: CASSCGTDSNQPQHF.

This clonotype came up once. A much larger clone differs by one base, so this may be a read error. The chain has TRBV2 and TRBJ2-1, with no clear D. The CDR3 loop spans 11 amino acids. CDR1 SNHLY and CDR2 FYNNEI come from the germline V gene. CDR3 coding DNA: TGTGCCAGCAGCGCACAAAATGCGCAGTTCTTC. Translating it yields CASSAQNAQFF.

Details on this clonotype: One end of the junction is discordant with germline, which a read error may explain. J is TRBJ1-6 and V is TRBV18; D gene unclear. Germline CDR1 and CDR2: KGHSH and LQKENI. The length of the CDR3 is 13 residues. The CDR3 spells CASSPNGNSPPHF. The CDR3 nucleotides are TGTGCCAGCTCACCAAATGGGAATTCACCCCCCCACTTT.

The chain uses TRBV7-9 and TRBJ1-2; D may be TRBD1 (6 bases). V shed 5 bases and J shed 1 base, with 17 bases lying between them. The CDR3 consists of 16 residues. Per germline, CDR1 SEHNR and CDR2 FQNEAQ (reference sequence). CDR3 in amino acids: CASSPSSDSLNYGYTF. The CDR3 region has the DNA TGTGCCAGCAGCCCTTCATCGGACAGTCTTAACTATGGCTACACCTTC.

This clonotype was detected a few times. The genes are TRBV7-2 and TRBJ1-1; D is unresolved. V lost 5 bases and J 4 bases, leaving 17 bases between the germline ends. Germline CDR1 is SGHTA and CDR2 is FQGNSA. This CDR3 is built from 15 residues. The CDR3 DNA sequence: TGTGCCAGCAGCCCCGGACGTTCCGCGGGCACTGAAGCTTTCTTT. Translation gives CASSPGRSAGTEAFF. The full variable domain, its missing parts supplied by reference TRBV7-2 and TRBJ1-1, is GAGVSQSPSNKVTEKGKDVELRCDPISGHTALYWYRQSLGQGLEFLIYFQGNSAPDKSGLPSDRFSAERTGGSVSTLTIQRTQQEDSAVYLCASSPGRSAGTEAFFGQGTRLTVV.

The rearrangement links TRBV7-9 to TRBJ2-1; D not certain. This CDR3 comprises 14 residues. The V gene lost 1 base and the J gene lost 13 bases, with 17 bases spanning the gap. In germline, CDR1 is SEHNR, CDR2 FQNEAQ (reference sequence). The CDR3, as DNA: TGTGCCAGCAGCTTAGGTATTAGCTTGGAGACCCAGTTCTTC. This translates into CASSLGISLETQFF.

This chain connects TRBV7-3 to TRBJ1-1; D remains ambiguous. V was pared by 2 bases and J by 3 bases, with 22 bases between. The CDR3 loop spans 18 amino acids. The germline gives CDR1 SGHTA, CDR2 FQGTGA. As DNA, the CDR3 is TGTGCCAGCAGCTTAGCGGTGGTAATTGGCGGGAGGGACACTGAAGCTTTCTTT. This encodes CASSLAVVIGGRDTEAFF.